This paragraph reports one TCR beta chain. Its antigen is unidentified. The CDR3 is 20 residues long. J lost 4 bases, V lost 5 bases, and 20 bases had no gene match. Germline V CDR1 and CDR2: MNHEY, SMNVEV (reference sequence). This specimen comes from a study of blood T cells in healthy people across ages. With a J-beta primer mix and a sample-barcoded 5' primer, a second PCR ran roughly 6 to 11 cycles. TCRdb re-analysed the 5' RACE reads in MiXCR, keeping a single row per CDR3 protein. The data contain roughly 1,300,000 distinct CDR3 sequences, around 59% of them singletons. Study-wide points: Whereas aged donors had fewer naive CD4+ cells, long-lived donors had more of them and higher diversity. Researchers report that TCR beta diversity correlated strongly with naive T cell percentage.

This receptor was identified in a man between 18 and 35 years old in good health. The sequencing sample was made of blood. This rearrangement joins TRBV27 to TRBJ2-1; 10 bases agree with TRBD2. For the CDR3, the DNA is TGTGCCAGCAGTCGCCGATGGCGGGAGGGTACTAGCGGGATATACAATGAGCAGTTCTTC. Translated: CASSRRWREGTSGIYNEQFF.